The 13 T cell receptor beta chains listed next were all sequenced from one sample in a study of regulatory T cells in long-lasting Graves disease. Arm-PCR of CDR3 regions with iRepertoire HTBI primers generated TCR beta libraries. TCRdb re-derived calls from the multiplex PCR reads in MiXCR, one entry per CDR3 protein. The sample yields about 420,000 distinct CDR3 sequences, about 25% seen once. Time point indicated: persistent/refractory GD, antithyroid drugs over 5 years with positive TRAb. Following extraction of RNA from PBMCs, that RNA was used to make the TCR library. The sequencing here drew on peripheral blood mononuclear cells (PBMCs), taken when the disease was refractory, from a patient treated with antithyroid drugs. These receptors were collected from a female donor with Graves disease.

This clonotype was seen more than once but under ten times. The chain couples TRBV5-5 to TRBJ2-7; maybe TRBD1 (6 bases). The CDR3 contains 15 residues. The V and J ends lost 4 bases and 2 bases respectively, with 16 bases between them. Germline V gene lookup returns CDR1 SGHKS and CDR2 YYEKEE (reference sequence). As DNA, the CDR3 is TGTGCCAGCAGCAAAGAAGGACAGATGGCCTACGAGCAGTACTTC. Translated, it gives CASSKEGQMAYEQYF.

The chain employs TRBV20-1 and TRBJ2-7; tentative D call: TRBD2 (6 bases). The CDR3 has 14 residues. V was trimmed by 3 bases and J by 4 bases, leaving 16 bases between them. The germline V gene encodes CDR1 DFQATT and CDR2 SNEGSKA (reference sequence). The CDR3 DNA reads TGCAGTGCTAGTAGACTAGATTCCGTATACGAGCAGTACTTC. Residues: CSASRLDSVYEQYF.

There are a few counts of this clonotype. The chain has TRBV19 and TRBJ2-7; 12 bases align to TRBD2. Germline CDR1 is LNHDA and CDR2 is SQIVND (reference sequence). V shed 5 bases and J 5 bases; nucleotides not matched to a gene: 7. There are 15 residues in the CDR3. CDR3 region: CASSQLAGGMNEQYF. Here the CDR3 DNA reads TGTGCCAGTAGTCAGCTAGCGGGAGGGATGAACGAGCAGTACTTC.

The CDR3 protein is CASSRWESSYNSPLHF. CDR3 bases: TGTGCCAGCAGCCGGTGGGAATCCTCCTATAATTCACCCCTCCACTTT. This chain connects TRBV14 to TRBJ1-6, with D unclear. The V end lost 4 bases, the J end lost 0 bases, and 10 bases lay between the germline ends. There are 16 residues in the CDR3. Per germline, CDR1 SGHDN and CDR2 FVKESK.

This clonotype was recorded a few times. The chain combines TRBV6-2 or TRBV6-3 with TRBJ2-5, with D maybe TRBD1 (6 bases). Germline CDR1 is MNHEY and CDR2 is SVGEGT. The CDR3 is made up of 13 amino acids. Trimming removed 5 bases at V and 5 bases at J, with 12 bases between. The CDR3 reads CASSAWTVETQYF. As DNA, the CDR3 is TGTGCCAGCAGTGCCTGGACAGTCGAGACCCAGTACTTC.

The chain couples TRBV10-3 to TRBJ1-3; D ambiguous. V lost 7 bases and J 2 bases, leaving 6 bases between the germline ends. CDR1 ENHRY and CDR2 SYGVKD come from the germline V gene. CDR3 length equals 12 residues. The CDR3 bases are TGTGCCATCACCCCAACTGGAAACACCATATATTTT. This gives the protein CAITPTGNTIYF.

CDR3 DNA: TGTGCCAGCTGCTCCCTAGCGGAGAACACCGGGGAGCTGTTTTTT. This sequence encodes CASCSLAENTGELFF. V gene TRBV7-6 combines with J gene TRBJ2-2; 7 nucleotides match TRBD2. Germline values: CDR1 SGHVS, CDR2 FNYEAQ. The CDR3 consists of 15 residues. The V gene end was trimmed by 8 bases and the J gene end by 1 base; junction bases not matched to a gene: 7.

There are a few counts of this clonotype. The genes are TRBV19 and TRBJ1-3, with no clear D. The CDR3 totals 15 residues. From germline, CDR1 is LNHDA and CDR2 SQIVND (reference sequence). The germline V and J ends were trimmed by 3 bases and 5 bases, with 14 bases remaining between them. CDR3 bases: TGTGCCAGTAGTATTTTGGGTTTACCAAGAAACACCATATATTTT. This codes for CASSILGLPRNTIYF.

The gene calls are TRBV6-9 and TRBJ2-1; 8 bases are shared with TRBD1. V shed 4 bases, J shed 9 bases, and the junction held 5 bases outside the gene matches. Germline values: CDR1 MNHGY, CDR2 SVAAGI. This CDR3 is built from 13 residues. CDR3 nucleotides: TGTGCCAGCAGTTTCGGGACAGGCGGTGAGCAGTTCTTC. Its protein is CASSFGTGGEQFF.

The chain combines TRBV20-1 with TRBJ2-7; the match to TRBD2 covers 10 bases. The CDR3 runs to 15 residues. Germline CDR1 is DFQATT and CDR2 is SNEGSKA (reference sequence). V lost 1 base, J lost 5 bases, and 8 bases stayed unmatched. CDR3 residues: CSARVPSGSEDEQYF. The CDR3 DNA reads TGCAGTGCTAGAGTTCCTAGCGGGAGCGAAGACGAGCAGTACTTC.

The gene calls are TRBV19 and TRBJ1-1, with D possibly being TRBD1 (5 bases). V gave up 5 bases and J gave up 1 base, with 14 bases separating them. Germline V gene data show CDR1 as LNHDA and CDR2 as SQIVND (reference sequence). This CDR3 is built from 15 residues. The CDR3 nucleotides are TGTGCCAGTAGTTTGCAGGGACGCTCGAACACTGAAGCTTTCTTT. Its protein is CASSLQGRSNTEAFF. Supplemented by reference TRBV19 and TRBJ1-1, the full variable domain reads DGGITQSPKYLFRKEGQNVTLSCEQNLNHDAMYWYRQDPGQGLRLIYYSQIVNDFQKGDIAEGYSVSREKKESFPLTVTSAQKNPTAFYLCASSLQGRSNTEAFFGQGTRLTVV.

V usage is TRBV14 and J usage is TRBJ2-1; 7 bases map to TRBD2. Germline V CDR1 and CDR2: SGHDN, FVKESK. The length of the CDR3 is 14 residues. V lost 4 bases, J lost 3 bases, and 3 bases stayed unmatched. The CDR3 DNA reads as TGTGCCAGCAGCCCGTGGACTAGCTACAATGAGCAGTTCTTC. Its translation: CASSPWTSYNEQFF.

V usage is TRBV19 and J usage is TRBJ2-3; 11 bases match TRBD2. CDR1 is LNHDA and CDR2 is SQIVND in the germline V gene (reference sequence). The CDR3 consists of 16 residues. The junction had 3 bases not matched to a gene; V was cut back by 3 bases and J by 1 base. The CDR3, as DNA: TGTGCCAGTAGTATTACTAGCGGGAGTCGCACAGATACGCAGTATTTT. It is translated as CASSITSGSRTDTQYF.